This entry lists 4 T cell receptor beta chains sequenced from one sample in a study of cytomegalovirus exposure and HLA in healthy donors. Both 60 Vbeta primers and 13 Jbeta primers went into the PCR. This table comes from immunoSEQ multiplex PCR, and its TCRdb copy is limited to in-frame clones, with some not included. Seen here are 150,000 to 200,000 clones, roughly four fifths observed once, and the top ten hold about 1.9%. The sequencing sample was made of PBMCs. The receptors derive from a woman in her thirties in good health and CMV-seropositive.

This chain links TRBV14 with TRBJ2-2, with D uncertain. The germline V gene has CDR1 SGHDN and CDR2 FVKESK. The CDR3 length is 13 residues. Deletions cut 0 bases from V and 8 bases from J, with 7 bases between. The CDR3 coding sequence is TGTGCCAGCAGCCAAGACATAACAGGGGAGCTGTTTTTT. It translates to CASSQDITGELFF.

The V and J genes are TRBV9 and TRBJ2-5; the match to TRBD2 covers 8 bases. The V and J ends lost 4 bases and 3 bases, in that order; junction bases with no gene match: 8. This CDR3 is 15 amino acids long. The germline gives CDR1 SGDLS, CDR2 YYNGEE. The CDR3 region is CASSTGTRSKETQYF. Written as DNA, the CDR3 is TGTGCCAGCAGCACCGGGACTAGGTCAAAAGAGACCCAGTACTTC.

This clone was counted only a few times. This sequence joins TRBV5-6 and TRBJ1-2; TRBD1 aligns across 7 bases. The CDR3 length is 13 residues. CDR1 SGHDT and CDR2 YYEEEE come from the germline V gene. The ends lost 3 bases at V and 2 bases at J; junction bases unmatched: 1. The CDR3 sequence is CASSWTGNYGYTF. The CDR3, as DNA: TGTGCCAGCAGCTGGACAGGAAACTATGGCTACACCTTC.

The chain uses TRBV5-1 and TRBJ2-6; a weak D match, TRBD2 (5 bases). The CDR3 has 15 amino acids. Trimming removed 3 bases from V and 2 bases from J, with 9 bases in between. CDR1 is SGHRS, CDR2 YFSETQ, per germline. For the CDR3, the DNA is TGCGCCAGCAGCTCCGGGGAGACTGGGGCCAACGTCCTGACTTTC. The encoded protein is CASSSGETGANVLTF.